This T cell receptor beta chain is drawn from a study of PD-L1 blockade in urothelial cancer. Background on the study: The analyses of blood took place 3 weeks (second dose) and 6 weeks after treatment start. Typically, measured as a median, blood samples had 150,000 or so T cells.

The templates were synthetic TCR analogs, and they were spiked into each PCR. Produced via immunoSEQ multiplex PCR; TCRdb's table is partial and in-frame only. In the table there are some 23,000 clones, around 82% of which are singletons. Indicated time point: peripheral blood 6 weeks after treatment start. The study enrolled patients with locally advanced or metastatic urothelial carcinoma. V was clipped by 7 bases and J by 1 base; unmatched bases: 2. The CDR3 consists of 14 residues. CDR1 is MNHNS, CDR2 SASEGT, per germline. The clonotype was recovered from a man aged 65-85 years with urothelial cancer. The chain employs TRBV6-1 and TRBJ2-3; 10 bases are shared with TRBD2. The source material was PBMCs, sampled around atezolizumab (anti-PD-L1) treatment. CDR3 sequence: CASTGLAGTDTQYF. In nucleotides, the CDR3 is TGTGCCAGCACCGGACTAGCGGGCACAGATACGCAGTATTTT.